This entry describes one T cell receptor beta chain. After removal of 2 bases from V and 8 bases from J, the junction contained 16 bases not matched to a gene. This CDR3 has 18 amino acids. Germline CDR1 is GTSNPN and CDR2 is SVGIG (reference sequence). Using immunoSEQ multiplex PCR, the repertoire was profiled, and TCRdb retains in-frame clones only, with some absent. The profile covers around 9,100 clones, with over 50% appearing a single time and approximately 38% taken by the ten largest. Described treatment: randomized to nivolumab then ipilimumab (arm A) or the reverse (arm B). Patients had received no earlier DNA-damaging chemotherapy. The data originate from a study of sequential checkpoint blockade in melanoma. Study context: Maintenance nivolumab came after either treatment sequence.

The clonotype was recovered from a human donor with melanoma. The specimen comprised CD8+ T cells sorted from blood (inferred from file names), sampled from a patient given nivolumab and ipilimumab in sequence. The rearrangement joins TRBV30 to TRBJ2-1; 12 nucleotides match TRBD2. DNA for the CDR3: TGTGCCTGGAGTTGGGACAGGGGAGGACTAGCGGGGTGGTATGAGCAGTTCTTC. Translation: CAWSWDRGGLAGWYEQFF.